This TCR beta chain was captured by sequencing in a study of cytomegalovirus exposure and HLA in healthy donors. Study as a whole: Clustering assigned 70% to 85% of the approximately 400 genotyped donors to the Caucasian-associated ancestry cluster.

The primer mix had 60 Vbeta and 13 Jbeta primers. Some clones are missing from TCRdb's copy, which holds only in-frame ones; the method was immunoSEQ multiplex PCR. The sample has around 170,000 clones, approximately 80% seen once. Details on this clone: Its antigen remains unknown.

Germline-derived CDR1 and CDR2 are SGHTA and FQGNSA. Unmatched junction bases numbered 3, after V lost 2 bases and J lost 1 base. The CDR3 consists of 17 residues. Findings and limits, study-wide: Apparent HLA restriction characterized most CMV-associated TCR beta chains in a later analysis. An ancestry cluster, one associated with Asian ancestry, reportedly showed fewer N-insertions than the approximately 670-donor mean in a later analysis. Links to common viral pathogens appeared, in a later analysis, for several of the most significant clusters.

V and J are TRBV7-2 and TRBJ1-6; the match to TRBD1 covers 9 bases. The sample taken for sequencing was PBMCs. The source is a man in his late teens or twenties in good health and CMV-seronegative. The CDR3 region is CASSLIDRGSYNSPLHF. CDR3 nucleotides: TGTGCCAGCAGCTTAATCGACAGGGGGTCCTATAATTCACCCCTCCACTTT.